Listed here are 4 T cell receptor beta chains from one sample, sequenced in a study of B cell selection in AIRE deficiency. Clones were read by immunoSEQ multiplex PCR, and TCRdb kept only the in-frame ones, dropping some. The data contain some 27,000 clones, 95% to 96% of them singletons. Conventional CD4 T cells were sorted as CD4+CD127+ cells. The material sequenced was CD4+CD127+ conventional T cells sorted from PBMCs. The source is a human donor in good health.

In its sample, this clone was seen once. The V call is TRBV19, the J call TRBJ2-2; perhaps TRBD2 as D (6 bases). The CDR3 runs to 16 residues. Germline V lookup: CDR1 LNHDA, CDR2 SQIVND (reference sequence). V lost 7 bases, J lost 2 bases, and 17 bases lay in between. In DNA, the CDR3 is TGTGCCAGTACCTACATCGCGGGATTAAACACCGGGGAGCTGTTTTTT. It is translated as CASTYIAGLNTGELFF.

The V and J genes are TRBV18 and TRBJ1-2, with D unresolved. The germline V and J ends were trimmed by 2 bases and 3 bases, with 4 bases remaining between them. The CDR3 has 12 amino acids. Germline values: CDR1 KGHSH, CDR2 LQKENI. The CDR3 DNA reads TGTGCCAGCTCACCAGGCGACTATGGCTACACCTTC. Residues: CASSPGDYGYTF.

This clone was observed once. The chain carries TRBV29-1 and TRBJ2-1; D assignment may be TRBD1 or TRBD2 (5 bases each). V dropped 8 bases and J dropped 12 bases, with 17 bases sitting between them. The CDR3 is made up of 11 amino acids. Per germline, CDR1 SQVTM and CDR2 ANQGSEA. As DNA, the CDR3 is TGCAGCACCCGGGACCCCCAGGGGCAGTTCTTC. This encodes CSTRDPQGQFF.

The V call is TRBV30, the J call TRBJ2-5; D may be TRBD1 (6 bases). CDR3 size: 13 residues. The germline CDR1 and CDR2 sequences are GTSNPN and SVGIG (reference sequence). Trimming shortened V by 5 bases and J by 2 bases, and 12 bases separated the two germline ends. The CDR3 DNA reads as TGTGCCTGGTCGACAGGATTACAAGAGACCCAGTACTTC. Its translation: CAWSTGLQETQYF.